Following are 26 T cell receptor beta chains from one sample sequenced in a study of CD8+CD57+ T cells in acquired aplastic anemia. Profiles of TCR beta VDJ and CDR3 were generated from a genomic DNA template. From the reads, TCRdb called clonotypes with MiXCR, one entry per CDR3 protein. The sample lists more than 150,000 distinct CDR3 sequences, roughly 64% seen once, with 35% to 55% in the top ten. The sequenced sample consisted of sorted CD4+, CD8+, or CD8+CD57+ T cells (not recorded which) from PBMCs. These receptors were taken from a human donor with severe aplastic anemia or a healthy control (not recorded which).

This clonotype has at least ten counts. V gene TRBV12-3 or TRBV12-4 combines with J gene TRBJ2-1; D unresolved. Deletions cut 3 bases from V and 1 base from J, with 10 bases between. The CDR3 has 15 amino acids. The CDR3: CASSFVQLSYNEQFF. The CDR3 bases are TGTGCCAGCAGTTTCGTTCAGCTATCCTACAATGAGCAGTTCTTC.

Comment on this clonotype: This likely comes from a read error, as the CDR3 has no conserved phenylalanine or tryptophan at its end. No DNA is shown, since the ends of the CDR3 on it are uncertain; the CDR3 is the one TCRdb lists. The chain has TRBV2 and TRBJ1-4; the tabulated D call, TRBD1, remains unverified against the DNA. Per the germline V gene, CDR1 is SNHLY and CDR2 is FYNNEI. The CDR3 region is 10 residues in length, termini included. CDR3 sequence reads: CASGRDRVFS.

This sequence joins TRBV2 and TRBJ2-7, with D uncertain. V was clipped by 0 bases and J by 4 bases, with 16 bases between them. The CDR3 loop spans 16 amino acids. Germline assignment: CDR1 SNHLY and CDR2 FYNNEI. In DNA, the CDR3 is TGTGCCAGCAGTGAAGCGCTTCCCAGATATGGATACGAGCAGTACTTC. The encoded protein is CASSEALPRYGYEQYF.

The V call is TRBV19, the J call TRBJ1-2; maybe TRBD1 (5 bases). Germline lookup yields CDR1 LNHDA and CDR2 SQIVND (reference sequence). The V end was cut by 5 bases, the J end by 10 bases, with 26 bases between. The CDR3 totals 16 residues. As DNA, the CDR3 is TGTGCCAGTAGTGTAAGTCCGGCCAGGGTAGGGAGTCACTACACCTTC. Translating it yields CASSVSPARVGSHYTF.

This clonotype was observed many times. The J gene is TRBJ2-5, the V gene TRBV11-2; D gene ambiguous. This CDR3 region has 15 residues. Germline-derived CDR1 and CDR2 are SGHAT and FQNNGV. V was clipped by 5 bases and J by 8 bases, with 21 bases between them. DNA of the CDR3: TGTGCCAGCAGCACGAACGTGGGCCACCAGGACACCCAGTACTTC. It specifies CASSTNVGHQDTQYF.

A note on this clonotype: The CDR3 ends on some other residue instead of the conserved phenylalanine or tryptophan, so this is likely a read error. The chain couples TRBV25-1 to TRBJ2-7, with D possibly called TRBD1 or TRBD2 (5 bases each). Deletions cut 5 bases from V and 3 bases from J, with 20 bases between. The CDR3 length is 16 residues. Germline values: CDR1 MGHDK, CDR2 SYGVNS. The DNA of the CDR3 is TGTGCCAGCAGTTTATCCGAAGGGGAGTGGCACTACGAGCAGTACCTC. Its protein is CASSLSEGEWHYEQYL.

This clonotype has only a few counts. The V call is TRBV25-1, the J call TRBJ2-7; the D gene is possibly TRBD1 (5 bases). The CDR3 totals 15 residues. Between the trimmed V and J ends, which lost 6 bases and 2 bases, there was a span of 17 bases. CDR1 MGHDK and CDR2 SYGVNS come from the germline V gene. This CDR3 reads CASSVLDSETYEQYF. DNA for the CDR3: TGTGCCAGCAGCGTCCTAGACAGTGAAACCTACGAGCAGTACTTC.

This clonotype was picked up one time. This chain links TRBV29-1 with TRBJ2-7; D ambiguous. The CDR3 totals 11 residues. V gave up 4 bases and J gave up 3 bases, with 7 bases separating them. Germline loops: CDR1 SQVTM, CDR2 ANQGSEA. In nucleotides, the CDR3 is TGCAGCGTTGCTGCAGACTACGAGCAGTACTTC. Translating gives CSVAADYEQYF.

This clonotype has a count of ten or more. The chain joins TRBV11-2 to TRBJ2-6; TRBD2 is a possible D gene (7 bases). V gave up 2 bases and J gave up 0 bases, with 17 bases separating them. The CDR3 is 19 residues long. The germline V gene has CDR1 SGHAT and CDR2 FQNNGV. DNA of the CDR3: TGTGCCAGCAGCTTATGGGGGGGCGGGGACTACTCTGGGGCCAACGTCCTGACTTTC. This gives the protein CASSLWGGGDYSGANVLTF.

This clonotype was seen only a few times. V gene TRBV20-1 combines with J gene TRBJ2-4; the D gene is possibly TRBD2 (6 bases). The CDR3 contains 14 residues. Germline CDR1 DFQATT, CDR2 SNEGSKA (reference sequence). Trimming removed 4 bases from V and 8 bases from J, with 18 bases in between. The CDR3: CSAIFGGSMDIQYF. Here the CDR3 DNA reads TGCAGTGCTATTTTTGGAGGGAGTATGGACATTCAGTACTTC.

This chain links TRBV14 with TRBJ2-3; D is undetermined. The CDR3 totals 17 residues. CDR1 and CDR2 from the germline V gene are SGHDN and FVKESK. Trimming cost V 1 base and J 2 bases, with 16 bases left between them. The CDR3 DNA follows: TGTGCCAGCAGCCAAGGGCTGGGTCCCCTCTTCACAGATACGCAGTATTTT. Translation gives CASSQGLGPLFTDTQYF. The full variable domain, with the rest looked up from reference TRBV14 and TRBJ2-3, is EAGVTQFPSHSVIEKGQTVTLRCDPISGHDNLYWYRRVMGKEIKFLLHFVKESKQDESGMPNNRFLAERTGGTYSTLKVQPAELEDSGVYFCASSQGLGPLFTDTQYFGPGTRLTVL.

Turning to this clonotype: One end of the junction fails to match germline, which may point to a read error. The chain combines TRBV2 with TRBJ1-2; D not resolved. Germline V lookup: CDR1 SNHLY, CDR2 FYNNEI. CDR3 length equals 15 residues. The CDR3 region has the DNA TGTTCCAGCAGCCCACAAACTGGAGGGTTCTATGGCTACACCTTC. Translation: CSSSPQTGGFYGYTF.

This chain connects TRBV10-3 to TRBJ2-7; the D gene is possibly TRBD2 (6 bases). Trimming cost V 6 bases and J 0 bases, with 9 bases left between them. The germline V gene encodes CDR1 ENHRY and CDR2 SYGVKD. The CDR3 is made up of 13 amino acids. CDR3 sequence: CAISGGSSYEQYF. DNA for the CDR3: TGTGCCATCAGCGGGGGTAGCTCCTACGAGCAGTACTTC.

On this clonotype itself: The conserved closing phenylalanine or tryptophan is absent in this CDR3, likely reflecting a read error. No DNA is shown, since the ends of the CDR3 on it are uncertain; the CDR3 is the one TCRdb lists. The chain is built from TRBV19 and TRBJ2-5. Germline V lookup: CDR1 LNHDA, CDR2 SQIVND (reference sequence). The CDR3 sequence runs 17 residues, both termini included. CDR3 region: CASSISHEGIYGYTFGS.

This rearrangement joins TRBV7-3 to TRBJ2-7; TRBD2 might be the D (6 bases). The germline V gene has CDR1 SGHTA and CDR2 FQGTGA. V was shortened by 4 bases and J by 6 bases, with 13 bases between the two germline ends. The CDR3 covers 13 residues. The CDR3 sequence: CASSSARGTEQYF. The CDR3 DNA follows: TGTGCCAGCAGCTCGGCCCGGGGGACCGAGCAGTACTTC.

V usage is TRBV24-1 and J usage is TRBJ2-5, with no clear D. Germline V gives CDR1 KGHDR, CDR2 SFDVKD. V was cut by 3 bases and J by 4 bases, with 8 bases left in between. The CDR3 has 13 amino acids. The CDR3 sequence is CATSDPPVETQYF. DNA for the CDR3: TGTGCCACCAGTGATCCCCCGGTAGAGACCCAGTACTTC.

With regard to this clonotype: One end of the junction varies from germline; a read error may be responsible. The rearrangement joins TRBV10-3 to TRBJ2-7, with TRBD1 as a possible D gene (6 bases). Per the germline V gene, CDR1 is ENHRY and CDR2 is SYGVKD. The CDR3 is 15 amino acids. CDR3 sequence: CAISDQLDSSYEQCF. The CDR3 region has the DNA TGTGCCATCAGTGACCAACTGGACAGCTCCTACGAGCAGTGCTTC.

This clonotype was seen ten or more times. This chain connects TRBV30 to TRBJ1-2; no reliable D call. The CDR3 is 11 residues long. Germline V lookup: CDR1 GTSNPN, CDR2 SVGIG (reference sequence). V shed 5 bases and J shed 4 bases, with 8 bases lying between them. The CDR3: CAWLGLYGYTF. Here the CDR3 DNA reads TGTGCCTGGCTGGGCCTCTATGGCTACACCTTC.

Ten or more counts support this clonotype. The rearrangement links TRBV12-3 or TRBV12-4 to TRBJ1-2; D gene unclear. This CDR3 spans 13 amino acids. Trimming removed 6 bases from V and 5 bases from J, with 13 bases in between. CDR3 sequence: CASSLSPPYGYTF. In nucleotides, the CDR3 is TGTGCCAGCAGCCTAAGCCCCCCTTATGGCTACACCTTC.

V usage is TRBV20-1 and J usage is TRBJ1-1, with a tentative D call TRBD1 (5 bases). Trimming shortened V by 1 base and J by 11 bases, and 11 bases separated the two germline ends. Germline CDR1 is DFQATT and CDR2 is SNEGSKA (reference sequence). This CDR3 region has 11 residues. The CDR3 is CSARVLAGAFF. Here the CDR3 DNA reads TGCAGTGCTAGAGTACTAGCAGGGGCTTTCTTT.

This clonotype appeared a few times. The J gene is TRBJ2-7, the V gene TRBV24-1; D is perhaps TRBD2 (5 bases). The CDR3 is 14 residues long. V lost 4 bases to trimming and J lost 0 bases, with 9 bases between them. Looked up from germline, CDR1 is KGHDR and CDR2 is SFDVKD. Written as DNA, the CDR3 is TGTGCCACCAGTGAGTCCCGGGACTCCTACGAGCAGTACTTC. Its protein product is CATSESRDSYEQYF.

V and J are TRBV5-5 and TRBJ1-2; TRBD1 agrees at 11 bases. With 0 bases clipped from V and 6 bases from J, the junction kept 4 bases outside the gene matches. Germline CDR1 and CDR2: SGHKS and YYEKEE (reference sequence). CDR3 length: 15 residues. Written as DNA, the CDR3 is TGTGCCAGCAGCTTGGAATCGGGACAGGGGGATGGCTACACCTTC. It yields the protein CASSLESGQGDGYTF.

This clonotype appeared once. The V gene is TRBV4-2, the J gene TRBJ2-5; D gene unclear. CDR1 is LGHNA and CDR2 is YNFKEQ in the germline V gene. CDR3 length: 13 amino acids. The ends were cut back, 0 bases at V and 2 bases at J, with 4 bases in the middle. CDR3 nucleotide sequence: TGTGCCAGCAGCCAAGAGTTTCAAGAGACCCAGTACTTC. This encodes CASSQEFQETQYF.

CDR3 sequence: CSASGPRGGETQYF. CDR3 coding DNA: TGCAGTGCTAGTGGCCCCAGGGGGGGAGAGACCCAGTACTTC. V usage is TRBV20-1 and J usage is TRBJ2-5; D is perhaps TRBD1 or TRBD2 (7 bases each). CDR1 and CDR2 (germline): DFQATT, SNEGSKA (reference sequence). This CDR3 is built from 14 residues. V lost 3 bases and J lost 4, with 15 bases in between.

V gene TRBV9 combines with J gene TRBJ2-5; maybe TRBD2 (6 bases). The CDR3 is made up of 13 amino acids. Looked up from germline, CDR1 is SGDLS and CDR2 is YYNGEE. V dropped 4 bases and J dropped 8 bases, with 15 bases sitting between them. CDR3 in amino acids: CASSTGTYATQYF. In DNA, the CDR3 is TGTGCCAGCAGCACCGGGACTTACGCCACCCAGTACTTC.

CDR3 loop: CSGSLTGSNEKLFF. In nucleotides, the CDR3 is TGCAGCGGCTCGCTGACAGGGTCTAATGAAAAACTGTTTTTT. This chain joins TRBV29-1 and TRBJ1-4; 7 nucleotides match TRBD1. The germline V gene encodes CDR1 SQVTM and CDR2 ANQGSEA. The V segment lost 7 bases and the J segment 3 bases; nucleotides outside the gene matches: 8. The CDR3 length is 14 residues.